The T cell receptor (beta chain) under discussion was sequenced for a study of T-cell memory formation after mild COVID-19. At the level of the study: TCR clusters were largely donor specific.

General study results and limits: Later expanders leaned CD4+, whereas clones that contracted between day 15 and 85 were balanced CD4/CD8. Cross-reactive memory apparently joined, as some responding clones appeared in pre-infection memory.

Using its own MiXCR run on the 5' RACE reads, TCRdb lists one record per CDR3 protein. The data hold about 470,000 distinct CDR3 sequences, with roughly 25% observed a single time. Per the germline V gene, CDR1 is DFQATT and CDR2 is SNEGSKA (reference sequence). This CDR3 is 15 amino acids long. Germline trimming cut 0 bases from V and 1 base from J; bases unmatched to any gene: 5. This clonotype was detected only a few times. Its antigen is undetermined. V is TRBV20-1 and J is TRBJ1-1; 7 bases map to TRBD1. This clonotype was obtained from an adult woman who had mild COVID-19 (a few samples of this study predate the infection). Cell type and time point are not known. The source material was PBMCs or a T cell subset sorted from them (not recorded which). CDR3 residues: CSARDPGQKNTEAFF. In DNA, the CDR3 is TGCAGTGCTAGAGATCCGGGACAGAAGAACACTGAAGCTTTCTTT.